This T cell receptor beta chain stems from a study of patients and donors after allogeneic stem cell transplantation. TCRdb reprocessed the RT-PCR reads with MiXCR, giving one entry per CDR3 protein. The sample includes over 200,000 distinct CDR3 sequences, about 37% of them seen just once. The clonotype was recovered from a human donor who was either an allogeneic HSCT recipient or a stem cell or donor lymphocyte infusion donor (not recorded which). It is not recorded whose cells these are; they may come from a transplant donor. Sample: blood, either unsorted or a sorted T cell fraction (not recorded which).

The CDR3, as DNA: TGCGCCAGCAGCTTTCCGACAGGGGGCGGTAACTATGGCTACACCTTC. Protein sequence: CASSFPTGGGNYGYTF. The chain employs TRBV5-1 and TRBJ1-2; 10 nucleotides match TRBD1. The germline CDR1 and CDR2 sequences are SGHRS and YFSETQ. Losses at the gene ends were 2 bases for V and 1 base for J; bases not matched to a gene: 5. There are 16 residues in the CDR3.